This is a list of T cell receptor beta chains from one sample in a study of beta chain features in type 1 diabetes. This table comes from immunoSEQ multiplex PCR, and its TCRdb copy is limited to in-frame clones, with some not included. The data contain around 350,000 clones, roughly 12% of them singletons. The sample was naive CD4+ T cells from blood. These receptors were obtained from a man younger than 35 in good health. CDR3s leave out the opening cysteine and the closing phenylalanine or tryptophan. Each record gives: J gene, clone size, D gene, V gene, CDR3 protein. D genes are given only for firm matches. The size of a clone is reported for some rows only, either as once, few or many, or as a class for expanded clones.

>TRBJ2-1|NA|TRBD2|TRBV7-9
ASSSGLAGAVEQF
>TRBJ1-1|NA|NA|TRBV7-6
ASSPGAANTEAF
>TRBJ2-6|few|TRBD1|TRBV4-3
ASSQEPQMDRVSGANVLT
>TRBJ2-5|NA|TRBD1|TRBV7-8
ASSAGQGAGETQY
>TRBJ1-5|few|NA|TRBV5-4
ASSLDRANQPQH
>TRBJ1-2|NA|TRBD1|TRBV25-1
ASSEGRDRGPVA
>TRBJ1-2|NA|NA|TRBV5-5
ASSLDISSWNYGYT
>TRBJ2-1|few|NA|TRBV6-1
ASSAGGNEQF
>TRBJ1-4|few|TRBD1|TRBV7-9
ASSITGDQEKLF
>TRBJ2-2|few|NA|TRBV29-1
SVEEQMNTGELF
>TRBJ1-4|NA|TRBD1|TRBV29-1
SAGTATNEKLF
>TRBJ2-2|NA|NA|TRBV29-1
SVHDRSAGELF
>TRBJ2-1|few|NA|TRBV7-9
ASSLSGQNNEQF
>TRBJ2-2|few|TRBD1|TRBV19
ASSRAGGNTGELF
>TRBJ2-6|NA|TRBD1|TRBV15
ATRSRGTGANVLT
>TRBJ2-2|NA|NA|TRBV7-8
ASSLASPFQANTGELF
>TRBJ2-1|few|NA|TRBV27
ASRALAESSYNEQF
>TRBJ2-3|few|TRBD1|TRBV2
ASSDRETDTQY
>TRBJ2-7|few|NA|TRBV6-6
ASSPSYEQY
>TRBJ2-7|NA|TRBD1|TRBV27
ASSSQGAVREQY
>TRBJ2-2|NA|NA|TRBV18
ASSEGPGVLHGELF
>TRBJ2-7|few|NA|TRBV5-1
ASSATQSPYEQY
>TRBJ2-7|NA|NA|TRBV19
ASSMGSRAYEQY
>TRBJ2-5|NA|NA|TRBV7-2
ASSLVGETQY
>TRBJ2-7|few|TRBD2|TRBV18
ASSPTGGQTYEQY
>TRBJ1-2|few|NA|TRBV7-9
ASSLEMASTQNT
>TRBJ1-1|few|TRBD1|TRBV4-3
ASSQSGGNTEAF
>TRBJ2-5|few|NA|TRBV5-4
ASSPGQTQETQY
>TRBJ2-4|few|NA|TRBV6-5
ASTDATIQY
>TRBJ1-3|NA|NA|TRBV7-2
ASSPSGVSGNTIY
>TRBJ2-1|NA|NA|TRBV5-8
ASSLVGEQF
>TRBJ1-6|few|TRBD1|TRBV25-1
ASSNRGQDSPLH
>TRBJ1-2|few|TRBD1|TRBV5-1
ASSSGQMGGYT
>TRBJ2-7|few|TRBD1|TRBV18
ASSPQGQQTYEQY
>TRBJ1-1|few|NA|TRBV11-1
ASSPDVRAYTEAF
>TRBJ1-2|NA|TRBD1|TRBV4-2
ASSQGQGRGYT
>TRBJ1-5|NA|TRBD1|TRBV29-1
SVADRASNQPQH
>TRBJ1-2|few|TRBD1|TRBV28
ASSLWIRDRASHSYGYT
>TRBJ2-7|many|TRBD1|TRBV15
ATSRDRGYEQY
>TRBJ2-7|NA|NA|TRBV19
ASSRTGSSQSYEQY
>TRBJ2-7|NA|TRBD1|TRBV29-1
SVGQGYSYEQY
>TRBJ1-1|NA|TRBD1|TRBV19
ASSKWTGVNTEAF
>TRBJ1-2|NA|NA|TRBV28
ASGSEGYT
>TRBJ2-7|NA|TRBD2|TRBV15
ATSRGSGRLEQY
>TRBJ1-4|few|NA|TRBV7-2
ASSEDRLATNEKLF
>TRBJ1-4|few|NA|TRBV7-6
ASSLSTAEKLF
>TRBJ2-5|few|NA|TRBV19
ASSTPGGIKTQY
>TRBJ1-1|few|NA|TRBV5-4
ASSWQNRVY
>TRBJ1-4|few|TRBD1|TRBV30
AWNRDRDQKKLF
>TRBJ1-1|NA|NA|TRBV6-5
ASSYNKGPEAF
>TRBJ2-3|few|NA|TRBV30
AWRPGLVTDTQY
>TRBJ2-1|few|NA|TRBV9
ASSVITGYNNEQF
>TRBJ2-5|few|TRBD2|TRBV28
ASSPGTSGRETQY
>TRBJ1-2|NA|NA|TRBV10-3
AISEPGSRYGYT
>TRBJ1-4|NA|TRBD1|TRBV28
ASSSPDRINEKLF